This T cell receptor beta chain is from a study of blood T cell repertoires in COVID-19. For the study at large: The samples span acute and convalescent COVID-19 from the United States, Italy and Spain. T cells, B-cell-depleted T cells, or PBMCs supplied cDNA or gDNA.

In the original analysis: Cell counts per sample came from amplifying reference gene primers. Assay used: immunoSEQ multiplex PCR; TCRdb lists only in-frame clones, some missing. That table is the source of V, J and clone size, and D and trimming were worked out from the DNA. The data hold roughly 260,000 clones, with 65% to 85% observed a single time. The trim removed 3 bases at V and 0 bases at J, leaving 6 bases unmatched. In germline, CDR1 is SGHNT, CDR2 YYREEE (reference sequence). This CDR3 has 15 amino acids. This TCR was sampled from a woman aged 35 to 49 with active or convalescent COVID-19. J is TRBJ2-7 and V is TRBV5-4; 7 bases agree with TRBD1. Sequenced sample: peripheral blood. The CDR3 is CASSWGQLGSYEQYF. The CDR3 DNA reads TGTGCCAGCAGCTGGGGACAGCTTGGCTCCTACGAGCAGTACTTC.